This passage covers 9 T cell receptor beta chains from one sample sequenced in a study of CD4 T cells in relation to SARS-CoV-2 and coronaviruses. Before the COVID-19 pandemic, during about 2011-2019, CD4+ T cells were taken from unexposed donors. After ten to eleven days of culture, CD4+ T cells were isolated. Their recognized antigens are unknown. Repertoires were generated with immunoSEQ multiplex PCR, while TCRdb's copy carries only in-frame clones and drops some. The top ten hold around 19% of the sample, which has tens of thousands of clones, around four fifths seen once. Sequencing used CD4+ T cells from PBMCs, cultured in vitro. The receptors originated from a human donor in good health.

The J gene is TRBJ1-2, the V gene TRBV9, with 10 bases identical to TRBD1. Germline assignment: CDR1 SGDLS and CDR2 YYNGEE. With V trimmed by 4 bases and J by 8 bases, 5 bases remained unmatched. The CDR3 contains 13 residues. The CDR3 reads CASSTRTGGGYTF. The CDR3 region has the DNA TGTGCCAGCAGCACCAGGACAGGGGGAGGCTACACCTTC.

The rearrangement uses TRBV27 and TRBJ2-7, with 10 nucleotides matching TRBD1. Germline V gene sequence: CDR1 MNHEY, CDR2 SMNVEV (reference sequence). The CDR3 totals 14 residues. V was clipped by 6 bases and J by 5 bases; unmatched bases: 7. This chain's CDR3 is CASSLRQGADEQYF. For the CDR3, the DNA is TGTGCCAGCAGCCTTAGACAGGGGGCGGACGAGCAGTACTTC.

The table lists this clone with a few counts. V is TRBV7-9 and J is TRBJ1-5, with D maybe TRBD1 (6 bases). The germline V gene has CDR1 SEHNR and CDR2 FQNEAQ (reference sequence). Between the trimmed V and J ends, which lost 5 bases and 7 bases, there was a span of 15 bases. This CDR3 comprises 14 residues. Written as DNA, the CDR3 is TGTGCCAGCAGCCCAACAGGGCGGGGGCAGCCCCAGCATTTT. It yields the protein CASSPTGRGQPQHF.

The chain joins TRBV5-5 to TRBJ2-5; D is possibly TRBD2 (6 bases). V gave up 4 bases and J gave up 1 base, with 14 bases separating them. The CDR3 covers 15 residues. Germline CDR1 and CDR2: SGHKS and YYEKEE (reference sequence). CDR3 sequence: CASSLGLTPQETQYF. Here the CDR3 DNA reads TGTGCCAGCAGCCTGGGACTGACTCCCCAAGAGACCCAGTACTTC.

The chain has TRBV14 and TRBJ2-2; 13 bases align to TRBD2. After removal of 4 bases from V and 6 bases from J, the junction contained 2 bases not matched to a gene. The CDR3 loop spans 15 amino acids. The germline CDR1 and CDR2 sequences are SGHDN and FVKESK. This CDR3 reads CASSLLAGGAGELFF. In DNA, the CDR3 is TGTGCCAGCAGCCTACTAGCGGGAGGGGCCGGGGAGCTGTTTTTT.

V is TRBV24-1 and J is TRBJ2-5; TRBD2 matches at 12 bases. Germline loops: CDR1 KGHDR, CDR2 SFDVKD. CDR3 length: 17 amino acids. V lost 3 bases, J lost 9 bases, and 13 bases stayed unmatched. CDR3 in DNA: TGTGCCACCAGTGATGGGCAGCTAGCGGGGGGGGTTGCGGCCCAGTACTTC. Translation gives CATSDGQLAGGVAAQYF.

This clone occurred a few times. This chain connects TRBV5-6 to TRBJ1-1; D is uncertain. There are 12 residues in the CDR3. The germline gives CDR1 SGHDT, CDR2 YYEEEE. The V gene lost 4 bases and the J gene lost 11 bases, with 15 bases spanning the gap. In DNA, the CDR3 is TGTGCCAGCAGCCTTTATACCCAAGCGGCTTTCTTT. Protein product: CASSLYTQAAFF.

This clone has more than one count but fewer than ten. The V gene is TRBV5-1, the J gene TRBJ2-5; D is possibly TRBD1 (6 bases). This CDR3 has 14 amino acids. Trimming removed 5 bases from V and 5 bases from J, with 16 bases in between. Germline loops: CDR1 SGHRS, CDR2 YFSETQ. The CDR3, as DNA: TGCGCCAGCAGAGCGCCCGGGACAACTGAGACCCAGTACTTC. It encodes CASRAPGTTETQYF.

The rearrangement joins TRBV7-2 to TRBJ2-5; a possible D gene is TRBD1 (6 bases). Germline V CDR1 and CDR2: SGHTA, FQGNSA. Between the trimmed V and J ends, which lost 5 bases and 7 bases, there was a span of 14 bases. The CDR3 runs to 13 residues. The CDR3 sequence: CASSARGGGTQYF. The CDR3, as DNA: TGTGCCAGCAGCGCCAGGGGCGGTGGGACCCAGTACTTC.